These 18 T cell receptor beta chains share one sample of origin, sequenced in a study of cytomegalovirus exposure and HLA in healthy donors. Libraries were prepared by immunoSEQ multiplex PCR; TCRdb keeps only in-frame clonotypes and omits some of them. The repertoire holds 300,000 to 400,000 clones, approximately 86% seen once, with roughly 0.96% in the top ten. The sequencing sample was made of PBMCs. Receptors were obtained from a man aged 25-40 years in good health and CMV-seronegative.

The chain combines TRBV30 with TRBJ2-2, with 7 bases that match TRBD2. Germline V gene sequence: CDR1 GTSNPN, CDR2 SVGIG (reference sequence). The J segment lost 0 bases and the V segment lost 5 bases, leaving 6 bases of the junction unmatched. CDR3 length: 15 residues. CDR3 loop: CAWARGNTNTGELFF. In DNA, the CDR3 is TGTGCCTGGGCGCGGGGGAACACGAACACCGGGGAGCTGTTTTTT.

V gene TRBV6-5 combines with J gene TRBJ1-5; D is unresolved. V was shortened by 4 bases and J by 4 bases, with 8 bases between the two germline ends. Germline CDR1 reads MNHEY; CDR2 reads SVGAGI. The CDR3 covers 13 residues. The CDR3 DNA sequence: TGTGCCAGCAGTTTGGACTGGAATCAGCCCCAGCATTTT. This encodes CASSLDWNQPQHF.

V usage is TRBV10-3 and J usage is TRBJ2-1, with a tentative D call TRBD2 (5 bases). This CDR3 has 16 residues. Trimming stripped 2 bases from V and 1 base from J, with 12 bases between. CDR1 is ENHRY and CDR2 is SYGVKD in the germline V gene. As DNA, the CDR3 is TGTGCCATCAGTGAGCCTAGGAGCGGTTCCTACAATGAGCAGTTCTTC. The encoded protein is CAISEPRSGSYNEQFF.

The chain joins TRBV9 to TRBJ1-1, with 7 bases identical to TRBD1. Germline values: CDR1 SGDLS, CDR2 YYNGEE. Losses at the gene ends were 3 bases for V and 1 base for J; bases not matched to a gene: 9. CDR3 length equals 16 residues. CDR3 sequence: CASSAPGQPPNTEAFF. The CDR3 bases are TGTGCCAGCAGCGCGCCGGGACAGCCACCGAACACTGAAGCTTTCTTT.

The rearrangement links TRBV5-1 to TRBJ2-2; D perhaps matches TRBD1 (5 bases). Germline loops: CDR1 SGHRS, CDR2 YFSETQ. The V and J ends lost 4 bases and 3 bases respectively, with 10 bases between them. This CDR3 is 14 amino acids long. The CDR3 is CASSKDSHTGELFF. The CDR3, as DNA: TGCGCCAGCAGCAAAGACAGTCACACCGGGGAGCTGTTTTTT.

The V and J genes are TRBV21-1 and TRBJ2-1; TRBD1, the table's D call, lacks a check against the DNA. TRBV21-1 is a documented pseudogene. This CDR3 is 12 amino acids long. The CDR3 is CASSKKGERQFF. The CDR3 nucleotides read TGTGCCAGCAGCAAAAAGGGGGAGCGGCAGTTCTTC.

The chain employs TRBV4-2 and TRBJ1-2; D remains ambiguous. The CDR3 contains 15 residues. V shed 0 bases and J shed 4 bases, with 12 bases lying between them. Germline lookup yields CDR1 LGHNA and CDR2 YNFKEQ. CDR3 sequence: CASSQDPPYSYGYTF. CDR3 DNA: TGTGCCAGCAGCCAAGACCCCCCCTACTCCTATGGCTACACCTTC.

The chain recombines TRBV19 with TRBJ1-1, with D tentatively TRBD1 (5 bases). Between the trimmed V and J ends, which lost 3 bases and 4 bases, there was a span of 9 bases. The CDR3 contains 13 residues. Germline values: CDR1 LNHDA, CDR2 SQIVND (reference sequence). The CDR3 region is CASSMSRGTEAFF. The CDR3 DNA reads TGTGCCAGTAGTATGAGTAGGGGCACTGAAGCTTTCTTT.

The V gene is TRBV11-2, the J gene TRBJ2-1, with a weak D call TRBD1 (5 bases). CDR3 length: 15 amino acids. The V gene lost 4 bases and the J gene lost 0 bases, with 10 bases spanning the gap. The germline V gene has CDR1 SGHAT and CDR2 FQNNGV. The CDR3: CASSSQVFSYNEQFF. CDR3 nucleotide sequence: TGTGCCAGCAGCTCACAGGTTTTCTCCTACAATGAGCAGTTCTTC.

The chain links TRBV5-4 to TRBJ1-2; TRBD1 agrees at 9 bases. Losses at the gene ends were 3 bases for V and 4 bases for J; bases not matched to a gene: 4. The CDR3 is 14 amino acids. The germline CDR1 and CDR2 sequences are SGHNT and YYREEE (reference sequence). The CDR3 nucleotides read TGTGCCAGCAGCTCGGGACAGGGCCCCTATGGCTACACCTTC. This gives the protein CASSSGQGPYGYTF.

This CDR3 is CASSEIMEGTGNQPQHF. The CDR3 region has the DNA TGTGCCAGCAGTGAGATAATGGAGGGGACGGGCAATCAGCCCCAGCATTTT. This chain connects TRBV6-1 to TRBJ1-5, with D possibly TRBD1 on 5 matching bases. Germline V gene sequence: CDR1 MNHNS, CDR2 SASEGT. The CDR3 covers 17 residues. Trimming took off 3 bases at V and 2 bases at J, with 17 bases between the two ends.

This chain uses TRBV7-9 with TRBJ2-3; 12 bases map to TRBD2. The germline V gene encodes CDR1 SEHNR and CDR2 FQNEAQ (reference sequence). Trimming took 4 bases from V and 2 from J; bases not matched to a gene: 4. CDR3 length equals 16 residues. Here the CDR3 reads CASSSWTSGDTDTQYF. The CDR3, as DNA: TGTGCCAGCAGCTCCTGGACTAGCGGGGACACAGATACGCAGTATTTT.

V usage is TRBV18 and J usage is TRBJ2-1; the D is unclear. This CDR3 comprises 15 residues. V lost 2 bases and J lost 9, with 17 bases in between. Germline V gene lookup returns CDR1 KGHSH and CDR2 LQKENI. The CDR3 coding sequence is TGTGCCAGCTCACCAATCACGGCCAGGATGTTTGAGCAGTTCTTC. It translates to CASSPITARMFEQFF.

This chain links TRBV6-5 with TRBJ2-3; tentative D call: TRBD2 (5 bases). Germline CDR1 is MNHEY and CDR2 is SVGAGI. This CDR3 has 15 residues. V was clipped by 0 bases and J by 5 bases, with 12 bases between them. CDR3 bases: TGTGCCAGCAGTTACTCGGGAAGTGCGGGAGATACGCAGTATTTT. Translation: CASSYSGSAGDTQYF.

In its sample, this clone was seen once. V and J are TRBV9 and TRBJ1-4, with D maybe TRBD1 (5 bases). Germline values: CDR1 SGDLS, CDR2 YYNGEE. V lost 2 bases and J 7 bases, leaving 15 bases between the germline ends. The CDR3 length is 15 residues. Here the CDR3 DNA reads TGTGCCAGCAGCGTCAATCAGGGCAGAGGTGAAAAACTGTTTTTT. It yields the protein CASSVNQGRGEKLFF.

The V gene is TRBV10-3, the J gene TRBJ2-5; TRBD1 aligns across 9 bases. The CDR3 covers 15 residues. The germline V gene has CDR1 ENHRY and CDR2 SYGVKD. V lost 2 bases and J lost 0; bases outside the gene matches: 1. CDR3: CAISEGQGYQETQYF. CDR3 DNA: TGTGCCATCAGTGAGGGACAGGGGTACCAAGAGACCCAGTACTTC.

The chain joins TRBV4-3 to TRBJ2-3; the match to TRBD2 covers 8 bases. V shed 3 bases and J 2 bases; nucleotides not matched to a gene: 16. From germline, CDR1 is LGHNA and CDR2 YSLEER. CDR3 length: 19 amino acids. The CDR3 sequence: CASSQFPSPSGGSTDTQYF. DNA for the CDR3: TGCGCCAGCAGCCAGTTCCCCTCCCCCAGCGGGGGTTCCACAGATACGCAGTATTTT.

This rearrangement joins TRBV7-2 to TRBJ1-2, with D possibly matching TRBD1 (6 bases). This CDR3 has 15 amino acids. CDR1 is SGHTA, CDR2 FQGNSA, per germline. V was clipped by 5 bases and J by 8 bases, with 21 bases between them. CDR3 region: CASSPRFTGIGGYTF. CDR3 bases: TGTGCCAGCAGCCCCCGGTTTACAGGGATTGGAGGCTACACCTTC.